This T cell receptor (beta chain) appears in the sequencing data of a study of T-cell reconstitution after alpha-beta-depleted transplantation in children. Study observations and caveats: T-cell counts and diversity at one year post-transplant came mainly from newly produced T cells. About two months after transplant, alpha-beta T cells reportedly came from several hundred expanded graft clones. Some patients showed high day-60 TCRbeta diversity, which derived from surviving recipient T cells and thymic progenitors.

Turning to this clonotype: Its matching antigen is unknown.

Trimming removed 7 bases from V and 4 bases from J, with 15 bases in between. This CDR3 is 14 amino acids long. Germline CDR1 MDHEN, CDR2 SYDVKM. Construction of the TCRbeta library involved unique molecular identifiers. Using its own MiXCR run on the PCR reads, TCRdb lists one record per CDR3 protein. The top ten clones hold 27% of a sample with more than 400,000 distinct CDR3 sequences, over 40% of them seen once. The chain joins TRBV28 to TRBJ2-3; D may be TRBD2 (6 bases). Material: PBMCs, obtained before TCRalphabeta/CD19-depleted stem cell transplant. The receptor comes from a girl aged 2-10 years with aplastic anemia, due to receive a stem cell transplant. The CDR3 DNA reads TGTGCCAGCAAGTCTCGGGGGATGGCAGATACGCAGTATTTT. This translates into CASKSRGMADTQYF.